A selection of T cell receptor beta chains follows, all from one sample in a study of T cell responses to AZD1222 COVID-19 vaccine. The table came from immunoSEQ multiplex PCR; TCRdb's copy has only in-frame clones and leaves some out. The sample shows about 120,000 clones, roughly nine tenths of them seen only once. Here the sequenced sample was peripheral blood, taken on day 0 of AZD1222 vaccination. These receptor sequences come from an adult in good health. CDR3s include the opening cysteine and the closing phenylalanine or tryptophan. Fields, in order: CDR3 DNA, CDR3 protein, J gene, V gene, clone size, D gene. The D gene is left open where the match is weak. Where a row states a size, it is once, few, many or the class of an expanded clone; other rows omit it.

CDR3 DNA: TGTGCCAGCAGTTTAGCAGGGACAGGTCGGCAGTACTTC; CDR3 protein: CASSLAGTGRQYF; J gene: TRBJ2-7; V gene: TRBV12-3/TRBV12-4; clone size: NA; D gene: TRBD1
CDR3 DNA: TGTGCCAGCTCCCTTGGACTAGCGGCAGCTTACGAGCAGTACTTC; CDR3 protein: CASSLGLAAAYEQYF; J gene: TRBJ2-7; V gene: TRBV6-5; clone size: once; D gene: TRBD2
CDR3 DNA: TGTGCCATCAGTGGGGCAGGGAGCTACGAGCAGTACTTC; CDR3 protein: CAISGAGSYEQYF; J gene: TRBJ2-7; V gene: TRBV10-3; clone size: NA; D gene: NA
CDR3 DNA: TGTGCCAGCAGCTTAGGCCTCCTCAGCTCCTACGAGCAGTACTTC; CDR3 protein: CASSLGLLSSYEQYF; J gene: TRBJ2-7; V gene: TRBV5-6; clone size: NA; D gene: NA
CDR3 DNA: TGTGCCATCAGTGATCCTCGGCAAGGGGTTACTGAAGCTTTCTTT; CDR3 protein: CAISDPRQGVTEAFF; J gene: TRBJ1-1; V gene: TRBV10-3; clone size: NA; D gene: NA
CDR3 DNA: TGTGCCACCAGTGATTTTGACAGGACGGATTTCAATCAGCCCCAGCATTTT; CDR3 protein: CATSDFDRTDFNQPQHF; J gene: TRBJ1-5; V gene: TRBV24-1; clone size: NA; D gene: NA
CDR3 DNA: TGTGCCAGCAGCTTGGGTTTGGACAGGGGGGTCGGCACCTTC; CDR3 protein: CASSLGLDRGVGTF; J gene: TRBJ1-2; V gene: TRBV5-6; clone size: NA; D gene: TRBD1
CDR3 DNA: TGTGCCAGCAGCGTACAGGGGGAATATGGCTACACCTTC; CDR3 protein: CASSVQGEYGYTF; J gene: TRBJ1-2; V gene: TRBV11-2; clone size: NA; D gene: TRBD1
CDR3 DNA: TGTGCCACCAGCAGAGGAGGGTTAGGAAACACCATATATTTT; CDR3 protein: CATSRGGLGNTIYF; J gene: TRBJ1-3; V gene: TRBV15; clone size: NA; D gene: NA
CDR3 DNA: TGTGCCAGCAGCTTGGGACTAGAGCTAACCTCCTACGAGCAGTACTTC; CDR3 protein: CASSLGLELTSYEQYF; J gene: TRBJ2-7; V gene: TRBV7-2; clone size: NA; D gene: TRBD2
CDR3 DNA: TGTGCCAGCACCTTCGGCATGAATGAGCAGTTCTTC; CDR3 protein: CASTFGMNEQFF; J gene: TRBJ2-1; V gene: TRBV28; clone size: NA; D gene: NA
CDR3 DNA: TGTGCCAGCAGCATGCATTCTAGCTTTCGCTGGGAGCAGTACTTC; CDR3 protein: CASSMHSSFRWEQYF; J gene: TRBJ2-7; V gene: TRBV7-2; clone size: NA; D gene: NA
CDR3 DNA: TGTGCCAGCAGCTTGGAGGGTAACTATGGCTACACCTTC; CDR3 protein: CASSLEGNYGYTF; J gene: TRBJ1-2; V gene: TRBV5-4; clone size: NA; D gene: NA
CDR3 DNA: TGTGCCAGCAGCCCCCTCCCTCCGGGACTAGCGGGAGCGATGTACTTC; CDR3 protein: CASSPLPPGLAGAMYF; J gene: TRBJ2-7; V gene: TRBV7-6; clone size: NA; D gene: TRBD2
CDR3 DNA: TGTGCCAGCCACGAGTCAGGGGGGGCATATGGCTACACCTTC; CDR3 protein: CASHESGGAYGYTF; J gene: TRBJ1-2; V gene: TRBV28; clone size: few; D gene: TRBD1
CDR3 DNA: TGTGCCATCAGTGAGGTAGACGAGCAGTACTTC; CDR3 protein: CAISEVDEQYF; J gene: TRBJ2-7; V gene: TRBV10-3; clone size: NA; D gene: NA
CDR3 DNA: TGTGCCAGCAGTTGGCAGAACACCGGGGAGCTGTTTTTT; CDR3 protein: CASSWQNTGELFF; J gene: TRBJ2-2; V gene: TRBV28; clone size: NA; D gene: NA
CDR3 DNA: TGTGCCAGCAGCCCGGGACTAGCGGGACTGGGGGATACGCAGTATTTT; CDR3 protein: CASSPGLAGLGDTQYF; J gene: TRBJ2-3; V gene: TRBV3-1/TRBV3-2; clone size: NA; D gene: TRBD2
CDR3 DNA: TGTGCCAGCAGCCCGGCGAGGGGTCCTAATGAAAAACTGTTTTTT; CDR3 protein: CASSPARGPNEKLFF; J gene: TRBJ1-4; V gene: TRBV11-2; clone size: NA; D gene: NA
CDR3 DNA: TGTGCCAGCAGTGAGGACAGCCTCTCCTACAATGAGCAGTTCTTC; CDR3 protein: CASSEDSLSYNEQFF; J gene: TRBJ2-1; V gene: TRBV6-1; clone size: NA; D gene: NA
CDR3 DNA: TGTGCCAGCAGCTCCGCCGGGACTGTCACCCACTACGAGCAGTACTTC; CDR3 protein: CASSSAGTVTHYEQYF; J gene: TRBJ2-7; V gene: TRBV7-9; clone size: NA; D gene: NA
CDR3 DNA: TGTGCCAGCAGTTTATCTTGGACAAGCAATGAGCAGTTCTTC; CDR3 protein: CASSLSWTSNEQFF; J gene: TRBJ2-1; V gene: TRBV28; clone size: NA; D gene: NA
CDR3 DNA: TGCGCCAGCAGCGTTGGACTCCCGAATGAAAAACTGTTTTTT; CDR3 protein: CASSVGLPNEKLFF; J gene: TRBJ1-4; V gene: TRBV4-1; clone size: NA; D gene: NA
CDR3 DNA: TGTGCCAGCAGCACCCCGACCGGGGAGCTGTTTTTT; CDR3 protein: CASSTPTGELFF; J gene: TRBJ2-2; V gene: TRBV28; clone size: once; D gene: NA
CDR3 DNA: TGTGCCAGCAGTTCGACAGGGGGGAATCAGCCCCAGCATTTT; CDR3 protein: CASSSTGGNQPQHF; J gene: TRBJ1-5; V gene: TRBV11-2; clone size: NA; D gene: TRBD1